These T cell receptor beta chains were read from a single sample in a study of precursors of human CD4 cytotoxic T cells. One entry per CDR3 protein results from TCRdb running MiXCR on the reads. The sample has 250 or so distinct CDR3 sequences, 25% to 40% seen once. Sequenced input: memory CD4+ T cells from blood (PBMCs). These receptor sequences come from a human donor in good health. Both conserved end residues are part of each CDR3. Each record gives: V gene, J gene, D gene, clone size, CDR3 DNA, CDR3 protein. A D gene is named only where the DNA matches it firmly. The size field is filled for only some rows; it gives once, few, many or a size class.

V: TRBV28; J: TRBJ2-4; D: TRBD1; size: large; DNA: TGTGCCAGCAGCTCTCCCGGGACAGGGATCATTCAGTACTTC; CDR3: CASSSPGTGIIQYF
V: TRBV10-3; J: TRBJ2-1; D: .; size: .; DNA: TGTGCCATCATGTGGGGAGAATCAAGCAATGAGCAGTTCTTC; CDR3: CAIMWGESSNEQFF
V: TRBV5-1; J: TRBJ2-3; D: TRBD2; size: large; DNA: TGCGCCAGCAGCTTGGCCAGGAGACTAGCGTCAACAGATACGCAGTATTTT; CDR3: CASSLARRLASTDTQYF
V: TRBV5-1; J: TRBJ2-2; D: .; size: few; DNA: TGCGCCAGCAGCTTTTCACAGGGGGAGCTGTTTTTT; CDR3: CASSFSQGELFF
V: TRBV5-6; J: TRBJ2-4; D: .; size: .; DNA: TGTGCCAGCAGCTTAACCGGGATTCAAAACATTCAGTACTTC; CDR3: CASSLTGIQNIQYF
V: TRBV30; J: TRBJ2-3; D: .; size: once; DNA: TGTGCCTGGAGTGTACAGACTTCAGATACGCAGTATTTT; CDR3: CAWSVQTSDTQYF
V: TRBV3-1; J: TRBJ2-7; D: TRBD1; size: .; DNA: TGTGCCAGCCGGAAGACAGGGGCATCCTACGAGCAGTACTTC; CDR3: CASRKTGASYEQYF
V: TRBV20-1; J: TRBJ2-2; D: .; size: .; DNA: TGCAGTGCTAGAGGTAGCGGGAACACCGGGGAGCTGTTTTTT; CDR3: CSARGSGNTGELFF
V: TRBV4-3; J: TRBJ2-1; D: TRBD2; size: hyperexpanded; DNA: TGCGCCAGCAGCCAAGGTGGTAGCGGGAGTACGTACAATGAGCAGTTCTTC; CDR3: CASSQGGSGSTYNEQFF
V: TRBV20-1; J: TRBJ2-1; D: TRBD1; size: hyperexpanded; DNA: TGCAGTGCTCTTTCAACCGGGACAGGGTCCAATGAGCAGTTCTTC; CDR3: CSALSTGTGSNEQFF
V: TRBV28; J: TRBJ1-1; D: .; size: hyperexpanded; DNA: TGTGCCAGCAGTTTGCCTGCAGGGACCACTGAAGCTTTCTTT; CDR3: CASSLPAGTTEAFF
V: TRBV6-2/TRBV6-3; J: TRBJ2-3; D: .; size: large; DNA: TGTGCCAGCAGTTACAAAGGCCGTAGGGATACGCAGTATTTT; CDR3: CASSYKGRRDTQYF
V: TRBV5-1; J: TRBJ2-1; D: TRBD2; size: .; DNA: TGCGCCAGCAGCCAAGCTAGCGGGAGTTCGGGTGAGCAGTTCTTC; CDR3: CASSQASGSSGEQFF
V: TRBV28; J: TRBJ2-7; D: .; size: large; DNA: TGTGCCAGCACTCGGTATTACGAGCAGTACTTC; CDR3: CASTRYYEQYF
V: TRBV3-1; J: TRBJ1-2; D: .; size: .; DNA: TGTGCCAGCAGCCAAGCGAACTATGGCTACACCTTC; CDR3: CASSQANYGYTF
V: TRBV12-3/TRBV12-4; J: TRBJ2-7; D: TRBD1; size: .; DNA: TGTGCCAGCAGTTTCAGGGACAGGGGGCGCGAGCAGTACTTC; CDR3: CASSFRDRGREQYF
V: TRBV7-9; J: TRBJ2-7; D: .; size: large; DNA: TGTGCCAGCAGCTTAGAGGGGTTAAGCTCCTACGAGCAGTACTTC; CDR3: CASSLEGLSSYEQYF
V: TRBV12-3/TRBV12-4; J: TRBJ2-2; D: TRBD2; size: large; DNA: TGTGCCAGCAGTTCCGGACTAGCGGGGTACACCGGGGAGCTGTTTTTT; CDR3: CASSSGLAGYTGELFF
V: TRBV5-1; J: TRBJ2-7; D: .; size: hyperexpanded; DNA: TGCGCCAGCAGCCCAGGGACATCATTAACTACCTACGAGCAGTACTTC; CDR3: CASSPGTSLTTYEQYF
V: TRBV6-2/TRBV6-3; J: TRBJ2-1; D: TRBD2; size: .; DNA: TGTGCCAGCAGTTATAGTCTAGCGGGAGTTCGGAATGAGCAGTTCTTC; CDR3: CASSYSLAGVRNEQFF
V: TRBV11-2; J: TRBJ2-3; D: TRBD2; size: .; DNA: TGTGCCAGCAGCGCCTTCCTAGCGGGAGGTACAGATACGCAGTATTTT; CDR3: CASSAFLAGGTDTQYF
V: TRBV7-2; J: TRBJ2-1; D: .; size: large; DNA: TGTGCCAGCAGCTCGGGACTGTACTACAATGAGCAGTTCTTC; CDR3: CASSSGLYYNEQFF
V: TRBV12-3/TRBV12-4; J: TRBJ1-5; D: .; size: .; DNA: TGTGCCAGCAGTAGACAGAATCAGCCCCAGCATTTT; CDR3: CASSRQNQPQHF
V: TRBV7-3; J: TRBJ2-6; D: .; size: few; DNA: TGTGCCAGCAGCTTAATGAGCTCTGGGGCCAACGTCCTGACTTTC; CDR3: CASSLMSSGANVLTF
V: TRBV5-1; J: TRBJ2-7; D: TRBD2; size: large; DNA: TGCGCCAGCAGCCCTACTAGCGGGGGGAACTACGAGCAGTACTTC; CDR3: CASSPTSGGNYEQYF
V: TRBV5-5; J: TRBJ2-3; D: .; size: large; DNA: TGTGCCAGCAGCTTGGAACGTTTCACAGATACGCAGTATTTT; CDR3: CASSLERFTDTQYF
V: TRBV3-1; J: TRBJ2-2; D: TRBD2; size: .; DNA: TGTGCCAGCAGCCATATTAGCGGGGAGGGAACCGGGGAGCTGTTTTTT; CDR3: CASSHISGEGTGELFF
V: TRBV7-8; J: TRBJ2-3; D: TRBD2; size: few; DNA: TGTGCCAGCAGGAATAGCGGGAGGGGGGCCATCACAGATACGCAGTATTTT; CDR3: CASRNSGRGAITDTQYF
V: TRBV7-2; J: TRBJ2-3; D: .; size: .; DNA: TGTGCCAGCAGCTACGACACAGATACGCAGTATTTT; CDR3: CASSYDTDTQYF
V: TRBV27; J: TRBJ2-1; D: TRBD1; size: .; DNA: TGTGCCAGCAGTTCCATTTCCGCGGACAGGGTCAATGAGCAGTTCTTC; CDR3: CASSSISADRVNEQFF
V: TRBV10-3; J: TRBJ2-7; D: TRBD1; size: large; DNA: TGTGCCATCTCACGGGACAGGGGCTGGGACGAGCAGTACTTC; CDR3: CAISRDRGWDEQYF
V: TRBV5-1; J: TRBJ2-5; D: TRBD1; size: .; DNA: TGCGCCAGCAGCGGTGGGACAGGGGAGTACCAAGAGACCCAGTACTTC; CDR3: CASSGGTGEYQETQYF
V: TRBV4-1; J: TRBJ1-2; D: TRBD1; size: few; DNA: TGCGCCAGCAGCCAAGATGAGACAGGGAGATATGGCTACACCTTC; CDR3: CASSQDETGRYGYTF
V: TRBV20-1; J: TRBJ2-3; D: .; size: hyperexpanded; DNA: TGCAGTGCTACTCAGGGCACAGATACGCAGTATTTT; CDR3: CSATQGTDTQYF
V: TRBV5-1; J: TRBJ2-1; D: .; size: .; DNA: TGCGCCAGCAGCTTGTGGTGGTCCTACAATGAGCAGTTCTTC; CDR3: CASSLWWSYNEQFF
V: TRBV5-1; J: TRBJ2-1; D: .; size: large; DNA: TGCGCCAGCAGCTTGGAGGGACCTTACAATGAGCAGTTCTTC; CDR3: CASSLEGPYNEQFF
V: TRBV4-3; J: TRBJ2-3; D: TRBD2; size: few; DNA: TGCGCCAGCAGCCGGGGGATGGCGGGAGGGGGCACAGATACGCAGTATTTT; CDR3: CASSRGMAGGGTDTQYF
V: TRBV7-2; J: TRBJ1-5; D: TRBD1; size: .; DNA: TGTGCCAGCAGCTTAAAGGGGGCAGTTCAGCCCCTGCATTTT; CDR3: CASSLKGAVQPLHF
V: TRBV10-3; J: TRBJ1-1; D: TRBD1; size: large; DNA: TGTGCCATCTCCCAGGGGGCGGAGGCTGAAGCTTTCTTT; CDR3: CAISQGAEAEAFF
V: TRBV4-1; J: TRBJ2-1; D: TRBD2; size: .; DNA: TGCGCCAGCAGCGCAGGACTAGCGGGTTCTAATGAGCAGTTCTTC; CDR3: CASSAGLAGSNEQFF
V: TRBV20-1; J: TRBJ2-1; D: TRBD2; size: large; DNA: TGCAGTGCTAGCCCCACTCTAGCGGGGAAGAATGAGCAGTTCTTC; CDR3: CSASPTLAGKNEQFF
V: TRBV15; J: TRBJ2-7; D: TRBD2; size: .; DNA: TGTGCCACCAGCAGAGGGAGCGGGACTAGCGGGAGGGAGCAGTACTTC; CDR3: CATSRGSGTSGREQYF
V: TRBV5-4; J: TRBJ2-1; D: .; size: .; DNA: TGTGCCAGCAGCCCCGGTCAGGGAGGGGGCAATTTGAATGAGCAGTTCTTC; CDR3: CASSPGQGGGNLNEQFF
V: TRBV18; J: TRBJ2-1; D: .; size: .; DNA: TGTGCCAGCTCACCAAATTCAGGGGCAAATGAGCAGTTCTTC; CDR3: CASSPNSGANEQFF
V: TRBV29-1; J: TRBJ2-5; D: TRBD1; size: .; DNA: TGCAGTGCTAGAGATCGTACAGGGGGCTTGAGAGAGACCCAGTACTTC; CDR3: CSARDRTGGLRETQYF
V: TRBV20-1; J: TRBJ1-6; D: TRBD1; size: .; DNA: TGCAGTGCTAGGACAGGGGGCCAGTCACCCCTCCACTTT; CDR3: CSARTGGQSPLHF
V: TRBV12-3/TRBV12-4; J: TRBJ2-1; D: .; size: .; DNA: TGTGCCAGCAGCTTGGGCTCGAATGAGCAGTTCTTC; CDR3: CASSLGSNEQFF
V: TRBV11-2; J: TRBJ1-1; D: .; size: hyperexpanded; DNA: TGTGCCAGCAGCTTAGCTGGGGGAACCACTGAAGCTTTCTTT; CDR3: CASSLAGGTTEAFF
V: TRBV7-9; J: TRBJ1-3; D: TRBD1; size: .; DNA: TGTGCCAGCAGGCCAGACAGGGCTGGAAACACCATATATTTT; CDR3: CASRPDRAGNTIYF
V: TRBV14; J: TRBJ2-5; D: .; size: once; DNA: TGTGCCAGCAGCCAGGCCAGGGAGACCCAGTACTTC; CDR3: CASSQARETQYF
V: TRBV5-1; J: TRBJ2-1; D: .; size: large; DNA: TGCGCCAGCAGCTTGGAGTACAATGAGCAGTTCTTC; CDR3: CASSLEYNEQFF
V: TRBV28; J: TRBJ1-2; D: .; size: few; DNA: TGTGCCAGCACCGAACCTCGGGTCTATGGCTACACCTTC; CDR3: CASTEPRVYGYTF
V: TRBV12-3/TRBV12-4; J: TRBJ1-1; D: .; size: large; DNA: TGTGCCAGCAGTCTTCAAGGACCGGAGAACACTGAAGCTTTCTTT; CDR3: CASSLQGPENTEAFF
V: TRBV7-2; J: TRBJ2-7; D: .; size: large; DNA: TGTGCCAGCAGCTTTACCGGGTACGAGCAGTACTTC; CDR3: CASSFTGYEQYF
V: TRBV5-1; J: TRBJ2-5; D: TRBD1; size: few; DNA: TGCGCCAGCAGCGGTGGGACAGGGGGGTACCAAGAGACCCAGTACTTC; CDR3: CASSGGTGGYQETQYF